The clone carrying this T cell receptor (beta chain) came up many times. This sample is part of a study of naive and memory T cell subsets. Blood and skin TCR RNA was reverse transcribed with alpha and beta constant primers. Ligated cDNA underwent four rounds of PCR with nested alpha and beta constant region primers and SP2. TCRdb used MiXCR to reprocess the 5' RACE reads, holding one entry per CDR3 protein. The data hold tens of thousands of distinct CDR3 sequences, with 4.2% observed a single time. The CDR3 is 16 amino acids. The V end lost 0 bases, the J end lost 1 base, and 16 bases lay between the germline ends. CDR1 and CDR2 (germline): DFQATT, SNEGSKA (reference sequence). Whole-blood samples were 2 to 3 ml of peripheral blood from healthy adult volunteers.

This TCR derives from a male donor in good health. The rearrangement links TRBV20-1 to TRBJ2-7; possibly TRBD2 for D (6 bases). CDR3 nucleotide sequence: TGCAGTGCTAGAGATTCGGAGGGCCAATTGTCCTACGAGCAGTACTTC. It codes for CSARDSEGQLSYEQYF.